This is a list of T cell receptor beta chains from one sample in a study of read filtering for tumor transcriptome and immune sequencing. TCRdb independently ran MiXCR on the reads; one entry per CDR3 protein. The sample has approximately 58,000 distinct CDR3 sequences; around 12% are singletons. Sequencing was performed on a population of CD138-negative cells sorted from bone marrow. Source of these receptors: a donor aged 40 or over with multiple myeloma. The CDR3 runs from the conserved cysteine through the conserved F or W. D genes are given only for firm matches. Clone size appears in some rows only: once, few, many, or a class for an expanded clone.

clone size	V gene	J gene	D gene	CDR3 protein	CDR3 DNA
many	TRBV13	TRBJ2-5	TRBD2	CASSQTSGGVQETQYF	TGTGCCAGCAGCCAAACTAGCGGGGGGGTCCAAGAGACCCAGTACTTC
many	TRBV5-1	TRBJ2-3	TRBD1	CASSLNRGSADTQYF	TGCGCCAGCAGCCTAAACAGGGGATCCGCGGATACGCAGTATTTT
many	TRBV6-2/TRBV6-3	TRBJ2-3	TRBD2	CASSTTSIDTQYF	TGTGCCAGCAGTACGACTAGCATAGATACGCAGTATTTT
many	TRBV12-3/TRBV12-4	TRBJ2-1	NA	CASSRAPGKEQFF	TGTGCCAGCAGCCGCGCTCCGGGAAAGGAGCAGTTCTTC
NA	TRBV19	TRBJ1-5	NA	CASSGRLDNQPQHF	TGTGCCAGTAGTGGTCGGTTGGACAATCAGCCCCAGCATTTT
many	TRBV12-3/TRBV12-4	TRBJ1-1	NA	CASSLHQVNTEAFF	TGTGCCAGCAGTCTCCATCAGGTGAACACTGAAGCTTTCTTT
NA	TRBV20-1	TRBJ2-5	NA	CSARDHQGETQYF	TGCAGTGCTAGAGATCACCAGGGTGAGACCCAGTACTTC
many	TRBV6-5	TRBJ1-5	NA	CASRTHGTGNQPQHF	TGTGCCAGCAGGACCCACGGGACGGGCAATCAGCCCCAGCATTTT
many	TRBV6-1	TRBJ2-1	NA	CASSELRDNYNEQFF	TGTGCCAGCAGTGAACTCCGGGACAACTACAATGAGCAGTTCTTC
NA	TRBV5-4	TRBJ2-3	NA	CASSPDWGGPDTQYF	TGTGCCAGCAGCCCGGATTGGGGGGGCCCAGATACGCAGTATTTT
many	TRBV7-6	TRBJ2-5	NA	CASSFTRGGETQYF	TGTGCCAGCAGCTTCACAAGGGGGGGCGAGACCCAGTACTTC
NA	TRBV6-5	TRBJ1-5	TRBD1	CASRRTGGNNQPQHF	TGTGCCAGCAGGAGGACAGGGGGAAACAATCAGCCCCAGCATTTT
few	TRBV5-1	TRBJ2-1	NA	CASSRDGGSYNEQFF	TGCGCCAGCAGCCGGGACGGAGGATCCTACAATGAGCAGTTCTTC
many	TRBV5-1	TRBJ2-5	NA	CASSRWTGGETQYF	TGCGCCAGCAGCCGCTGGACGGGCGGGGAGACCCAGTACTTC
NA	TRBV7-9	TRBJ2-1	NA	CAGGLPGLKDEQFF	TGTGCCGGAGGCCTACCGGGACTCAAGGATGAGCAGTTCTTC
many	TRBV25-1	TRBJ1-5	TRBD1	CASQTGAQPQHF	TGTGCCAGCCAAACAGGGGCGCAGCCCCAGCATTTT
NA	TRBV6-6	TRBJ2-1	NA	CASSPPLGETVIEQFF	TGTGCCAGCAGTCCTCCTTTGGGCGAGACCGTGATTGAGCAGTTCTTC
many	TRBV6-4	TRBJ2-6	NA	CASSDWVSGANVLTF	TGTGCCAGCAGTGACTGGGTTTCTGGGGCCAACGTCCTGACTTTC
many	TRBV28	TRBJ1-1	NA	CASSLPRGPIFF	TGTGCCAGCAGTTTACCCAGGGGTCCTATTTTCTTT
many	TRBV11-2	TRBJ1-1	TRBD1	CASSFQGASHTEAFF	TGTGCCAGCAGCTTCCAGGGGGCATCGCACACTGAAGCTTTCTTT
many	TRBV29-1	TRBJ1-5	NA	CSVLIGLTEPQHF	TGCAGCGTTTTGATAGGGTTGACGGAGCCCCAGCATTTT
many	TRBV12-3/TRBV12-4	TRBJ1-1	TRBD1	CASSPTGKATEAFF	TGTGCCAGCAGTCCGACAGGGAAGGCCACTGAAGCTTTCTTT
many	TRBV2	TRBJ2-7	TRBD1	CASSRDRGPAYEQYF	TGTGCCAGCAGCCGTGACAGGGGGCCTGCCTACGAGCAGTACTTC
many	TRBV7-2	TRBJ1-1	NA	CASSFRVFRAQGLSTEAFF	TGTGCCAGCAGCTTTAGGGTGTTCAGGGCCCAGGGGTTGAGCACTGAAGCTTTCTTT
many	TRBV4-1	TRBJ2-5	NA	CASSQDLGPGKETQYF	TGCGCCAGCAGCCAAGATCTCGGTCCAGGAAAAGAGACCCAGTACTTC
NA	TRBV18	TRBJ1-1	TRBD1	CASSPTGIPNTEAFF	TGTGCCAGCTCACCGACAGGGATACCAAACACTGAGGCTTTCTTT
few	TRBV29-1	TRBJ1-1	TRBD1	CSFRQGANTEAFF	TGCAGCTTTCGACAGGGGGCAAACACTGAAGCTTTCTTT
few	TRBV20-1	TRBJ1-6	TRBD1	CSSDGDRVGSPLHF	TGCAGTTCGGACGGAGACAGGGTGGGTTCACCCCTCCACTTT
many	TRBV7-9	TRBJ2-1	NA	CASSQNPGASSYNEQFF	TGTGCCAGCAGCCAGAACCCGGGGGCGAGCTCCTACAATGAGCAGTTCTTC
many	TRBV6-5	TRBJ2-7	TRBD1	CASSYSRGTGGSEQYF	TGTGCCAGCAGTTACTCGAGAGGGACAGGGGGCTCCGAGCAGTACTTC
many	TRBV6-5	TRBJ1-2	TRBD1	CASGARTGSGYTF	TGTGCCAGCGGGGCTAGGACAGGGTCCGGCTACACCTTC
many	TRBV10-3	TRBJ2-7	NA	CASRVRDGYEQYF	TGTGCCAGCAGAGTACGGGACGGGTACGAGCAGTACTTC
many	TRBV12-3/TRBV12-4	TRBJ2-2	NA	CASSPGKSGTLAGELFF	TGTGCCAGCAGTCCAGGGAAATCAGGGACCCTAGCCGGGGAGCTGTTTTTT
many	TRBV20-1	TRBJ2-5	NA	CSARGVPGKETQYF	TGCAGTGCTAGGGGGGTACCAGGCAAGGAGACCCAGTACTTC
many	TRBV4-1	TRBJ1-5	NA	CASSPSPKGVGNQPQHF	TGCGCCAGCAGCCCGTCACCCAAGGGGGTTGGAAATCAGCCCCAGCATTTT
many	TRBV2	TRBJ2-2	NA	CASSRRWDTGELFF	TGTGCCAGCAGTCGTAGATGGGACACCGGGGAGCTGTTTTTT
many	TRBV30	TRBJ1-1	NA	CAWRQYTEAFF	TGTGCCTGGAGACAGTACACTGAAGCTTTCTTT
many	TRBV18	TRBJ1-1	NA	CASSPANTEAFF	TGTGCCAGCTCACCAGCAAACACTGAAGCTTTCTTT
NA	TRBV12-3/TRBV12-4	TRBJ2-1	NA	CASIKSGGTNEQFF	TGTGCCAGCATAAAAAGTGGAGGGACCAATGAGCAGTTCTTC
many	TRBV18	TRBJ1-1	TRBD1	CASSSDRDIEAFF	TGTGCCAGCTCATCAGACAGGGACATTGAAGCTTTCTTT
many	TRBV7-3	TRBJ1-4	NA	CASSPTPATNEKLFF	TGTGCCAGCAGCCCGACACCGGCAACTAATGAAAAACTGTTTTTT
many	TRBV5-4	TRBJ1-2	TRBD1	CASSQFGTDLHYGYTF	TGTGCCAGCAGCCAGTTCGGGACAGACTTACACTATGGCTACACCTTC
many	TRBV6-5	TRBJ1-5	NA	CASRNANQPQHF	TGTGCCAGCAGGAATGCCAATCAGCCCCAGCATTTT
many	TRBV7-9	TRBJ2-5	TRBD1	CASSLGDSSQETQYF	TGTGCCAGCAGCTTAGGGGACAGTTCCCAAGAGACCCAGTACTTC
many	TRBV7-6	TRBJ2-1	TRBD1	CASSLVTGTGRNEQFF	TGTGCCAGCAGCTTGGTTACCGGGACAGGGAGGAATGAGCAGTTCTTC
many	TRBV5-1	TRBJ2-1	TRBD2	CASSLVASGGNEQFF	TGCGCCAGCAGCTTGGTGGCTAGCGGGGGCAATGAGCAGTTCTTC
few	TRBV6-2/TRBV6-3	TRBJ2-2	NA	CASRQNRVWTGELFF	TGTGCCAGCAGACAAAACAGGGTTTGGACCGGGGAGCTGTTTTTT
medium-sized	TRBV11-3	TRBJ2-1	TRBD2	CASSLVGGAFNEQFF	TGTGCCAGCAGCTTAGTCGGGGGGGCCTTCAATGAGCAGTTCTTC
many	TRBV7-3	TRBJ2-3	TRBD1	CASSRTGRGTDTQYF	TGTGCCAGCAGCAGGACAGGGCGAGGCACAGATACGCAGTATTTT
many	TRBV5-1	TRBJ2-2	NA	CASSLNSQYTGELFF	TGCGCCAGCAGCTTGAATAGTCAGTACACCGGGGAGCTGTTTTTT
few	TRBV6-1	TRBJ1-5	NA	CASSGDSNQPQHF	TGTGCCAGCTCGGGGGATAGCAATCAGCCCCAGCATTTT
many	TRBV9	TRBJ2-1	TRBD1	CASRVTGTADNEQFF	TGTGCCAGCAGAGTAACCGGGACAGCCGACAATGAGCAGTTCTTC
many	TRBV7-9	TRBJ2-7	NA	CASSSPRVPTSHEQYF	TGTGCCAGCAGCTCCCCCCGGGTACCCACCTCCCACGAGCAGTACTTC